These 27 T cell receptor beta chains came from one sample sequenced in a study of regulatory T cells in long-lasting Graves disease. Time point given: newly diagnosed GD, antithyroid drugs for less than 3 months. Preparation of the TCR library used RNA extracted from PBMCs. Combining iRepertoire HTBI primers with Arm-PCR of CDR3 regions, the authors built TCR beta libraries. Each CDR3 protein is one row after TCRdb ran MiXCR on the multiplex PCR reads. Of over 500,000 distinct CDR3 sequences in the sample, 15% to 20% were seen once. These data were likewise used in another study, on T cells in Graves' hyperthyroidism and ophthalmopathy.

The input for sequencing was peripheral blood mononuclear cells (PBMCs), taken at new diagnosis, from a patient treated with antithyroid drugs. The receptor source for this set is a woman aged 25-40 years with Graves disease.

The rearrangement links TRBV2 to TRBJ2-5; 8 nucleotides agree with TRBD1. CDR3 length: 14 amino acids. V was clipped by 8 bases and J by 0 bases; unmatched bases: 5. CDR1 SNHLY and CDR2 FYNNEI come from the germline V gene. The CDR3 reads CASGQGRYQETQYF. The CDR3 nucleotides are TGTGCCAGCGGACAGGGACGATACCAAGAGACCCAGTACTTC.

The table lists this clonotype with many counts. The V call is TRBV28, the J call TRBJ1-2; TRBD1 aligns across 9 bases. With V trimmed by 7 bases and J by 8 bases, 14 bases remained unmatched. Germline CDR1 and CDR2: MDHEN and SYDVKM. The CDR3 loop spans 15 amino acids. The CDR3 DNA is TGTGCCAGCACATCCGGGACAGGGATTCTCGGAGGCTACACCTTC. Its translation: CASTSGTGILGGYTF.

This clonotype has more than one count but fewer than ten. V usage is TRBV20-1 and J usage is TRBJ1-1; possible D gene TRBD1, 5 bases. Trimming removed 3 bases at V and 10 bases at J, with 15 bases between. CDR3 length equals 12 residues. The germline V gene has CDR1 DFQATT and CDR2 SNEGSKA (reference sequence). DNA of the CDR3: TGCAGTGCTAGCCCTGGAGAGGGACGAGCTTTCTTT. Encoded protein: CSASPGEGRAFF.

This clonotype was counted ten times or more. The chain combines TRBV27 with TRBJ1-5; D not certain. Between the trimmed V and J ends, which lost 1 base and 3 bases, there was a span of 10 bases. Germline V gene data show CDR1 as MNHEY and CDR2 as SMNVEV (reference sequence). The CDR3 runs 15 residues. CDR3 nucleotides: TGTGCCAGCAGTTTATTTGCGGGAGACAATCAGCCCCAGCATTTT. Translated, it gives CASSLFAGDNQPQHF.

This clonotype was recorded many times. The rearrangement links TRBV5-1 to TRBJ1-1; possibly TRBD1 for D (6 bases). The V end lost 4 bases, the J end lost 4 bases, and 14 bases lay between the germline ends. CDR3 size: 14 residues. Germline CDR1 and CDR2: SGHRS and YFSETQ. CDR3 residues: CASSETGTVTEAFF. CDR3 coding DNA: TGCGCCAGCAGCGAAACAGGGACGGTCACTGAAGCTTTCTTT.

The table lists this clonotype with many counts. This chain uses TRBV30 with TRBJ2-1; D unresolved. There are 12 residues in the CDR3. Looked up from germline, CDR1 is GTSNPN and CDR2 is SVGIG (reference sequence). Trimming cost V 2 bases and J 15 bases, with 17 bases left between them. The CDR3 reads CAWSPRPWDRFF. Written as DNA, the CDR3 is TGTGCCTGGAGTCCCCGACCCTGGGATCGGTTCTTC. Together with reference TRBV30 and TRBJ2-1, the CDR3 gives the full variable domain: SQTIHQWPATLVQPVGSPLSLECTVEGTSNPNLYWYRQAAGRGLQLLFYSVGIGQISSEVPQNLSASRPQDRQFILSSKKLLLSDSGFYLCAWSPRPWDRFFGPGTRLTVL.

V gene TRBV15 combines with J gene TRBJ1-4, with 7 bases matching TRBD1. The CDR3 totals 13 residues. J gave up 7 bases and V 6 bases, and 5 bases lay outside the gene matches. Germline values: CDR1 LNHNV, CDR2 YYDKDF (reference sequence). In nucleotides, the CDR3 is TGTGCCACCAGGGAGGGGGCTCGTGAAAAACTGTTTTTT. Protein product: CATREGAREKLFF.

This clonotype has only a few counts. V usage is TRBV19 and J usage is TRBJ2-1, with 8 bases fitting TRBD2. The V segment lost 3 bases and the J segment 7 bases; nucleotides outside the gene matches: 8. Germline CDR1 reads LNHDA; CDR2 reads SQIVND (reference sequence). This CDR3 spans 15 amino acids. The CDR3 DNA sequence: TGTGCCAGTAGTATTTCCGGGACTAGAGGGAATGAGCAGTTCTTC. This encodes CASSISGTRGNEQFF.

This clonotype appeared a few times. The DNA of the CDR3 is TGTGCCAGTAGTGATTGGGGGCTTCGCGCCAAAAACATTCAGTACTTC. Encoded protein: CASSDWGLRAKNIQYF. The chain joins TRBV19 to TRBJ2-4, with D tentatively TRBD1 (6 bases). The V gene's germline CDR1 is LNHDA and CDR2 SQIVND (reference sequence). This CDR3 contains 16 residues. The V gene lost 5 bases and the J gene lost 1 base, with 15 bases spanning the gap.

V usage is TRBV20-1 and J usage is TRBJ2-7; D is possibly TRBD2 (5 bases). V dropped 5 bases and J dropped 0 bases, with 14 bases sitting between them. CDR1 and CDR2 from the germline V gene are DFQATT and SNEGSKA (reference sequence). The CDR3 contains 14 residues. CDR3 sequence reads: CSAEAAMISYEQYF. The DNA for the CDR3 is TGCAGTGCTGAAGCGGCCATGATCTCCTACGAGCAGTACTTC.

This clonotype was observed a few times. This chain links TRBV19 with TRBJ2-2; 7 positions agree with TRBD2. V gave up 3 bases and J gave up 7 bases; unmatched junction bases: 2. The CDR3 extends over 13 amino acids. CDR1 is LNHDA and CDR2 is SQIVND in the germline V gene (reference sequence). The chain's CDR3 is CASSIGGSGELFF. DNA of the CDR3: TGTGCCAGTAGTATTGGCGGGAGCGGGGAGCTGTTTTTT.

The genes are TRBV24-1 and TRBJ2-2, with 8 bases identical to TRBD1. The CDR3 has 15 residues. V gave up 4 bases and J gave up 4 bases; unmatched junction bases: 4. Germline assignment: CDR1 KGHDR and CDR2 SFDVKD. The CDR3 DNA reads TGTGCCACCAGTGACGGGGGACAGGTCACCGGGGAGCTGTTTTTT. Protein: CATSDGGQVTGELFF.

In this sample, this clonotype turned up many times. V and J are TRBV12-3 or TRBV12-4 and TRBJ1-1, with D tentatively TRBD1 (6 bases). V shed 4 bases and J shed 6 bases, with 15 bases lying between them. CDR3 length equals 14 residues. The CDR3 DNA follows: TGTGCCAGCAGTTATCCGGACAGAACTTCTGAAGCTTTCTTT. Translation gives CASSYPDRTSEAFF.

This clonotype was observed at least ten times. The J gene is TRBJ2-5, the V gene TRBV11-1; 7 bases agree with TRBD2. Trimming at V came to 4 bases and at J to 5 bases, leaving 10 bases not matched to a gene. The CDR3 sequence is 15 residues long. CDR1 is SGHAT, CDR2 FQDESV, per germline (reference sequence). The CDR3 here is CASSSDSGAVETQYF. CDR3 in DNA: TGTGCCAGCAGCTCCGACAGCGGGGCCGTGGAGACCCAGTACTTC.

The table lists this clonotype with a few counts. V usage is TRBV5-1 and J usage is TRBJ1-1; D is ambiguous. V lost 0 bases and J 13 bases, leaving 19 bases between the germline ends. Germline V lookup: CDR1 SGHRS, CDR2 YFSETQ. This CDR3 is 14 amino acids long. CDR3 sequence reads: CASSLASWAAKSFF. CDR3 DNA: TGCGCCAGCAGCTTGGCCTCCTGGGCAGCCAAGAGTTTCTTT.

The DNA of the CDR3 is TGTGCCACCTTCCAGAACCGGGACAGCCTCTCTGGAAACACCATATATTTT. This encodes CATFQNRDSLSGNTIYF. The V gene is TRBV7-9, the J gene TRBJ1-3; TRBD1 matches 7 bases. The CDR3 has 17 residues. Trimming took 10 bases from V and 0 from J; bases not matched to a gene: 15. Germline V gene data show CDR1 as SEHNR and CDR2 as FQNEAQ (reference sequence).

The table lists this clonotype with a few counts. V is TRBV18 and J is TRBJ1-4; no reliable D call. There are 15 residues in the CDR3. V lost 0 bases, J lost 2 bases, and 7 bases lay in between. Germline lookup yields CDR1 KGHSH and CDR2 LQKENI. CDR3 in amino acids: CASSPPYGTNEKLFF. CDR3 bases: TGTGCCAGCTCACCACCGTACGGGACTAATGAAAAACTGTTTTTT.

The CDR3, as DNA: TGTGCCAGCAGCTTGGTTGAGGGGACTATGAACACTGAAGCTTTCTTT. Translating it yields CASSLVEGTMNTEAFF. The chain carries TRBV5-6 and TRBJ1-1, with D tentatively TRBD1 (5 bases). Trimming removed 0 bases from V and 0 bases from J, with 12 bases in between. Germline V gene data show CDR1 as SGHDT and CDR2 as YYEEEE. The CDR3 is 16 residues long.

This clonotype was seen many times. This chain uses TRBV19 with TRBJ1-5, with D uncertain. This CDR3 has 14 residues. CDR1 and CDR2 (germline): LNHDA, SQIVND (reference sequence). V gave up 4 bases and J gave up 5 bases, with 12 bases separating them. The CDR3 coding sequence is TGTGCCAGTAGTACGACGGGCCCTCATCAGCCCCAGCATTTT. It is translated as CASSTTGPHQPQHF.

This clonotype came up many times. The V gene is TRBV20-1, the J gene TRBJ2-7, with 7 positions matching TRBD2. The V gene end was trimmed by 5 bases and the J gene end by 2 bases; junction bases not matched to a gene: 9. The CDR3 totals 14 residues. The V gene's germline CDR1 is DFQATT and CDR2 SNEGSKA (reference sequence). CDR3 loop: CSAARASGAYEQYF. The CDR3 region has the DNA TGCAGTGCTGCCCGGGCTAGCGGCGCCTACGAGCAGTACTTC.

This clonotype was seen at least ten times. The V call is TRBV28, the J call TRBJ2-3, with D maybe TRBD1 (5 bases). Per germline, CDR1 MDHEN and CDR2 SYDVKM. The CDR3 loop spans 16 amino acids. V lost 8 bases to trimming and J lost 1 base, with 19 bases between them. CDR3 sequence (DNA): TGTGCCAGCCCGCCCGGCAGGGCCGTGGGCACAGATACGCAGTATTTT. As protein: CASPPGRAVGTDTQYF.

The J gene is TRBJ1-5, the V gene TRBV6-2 or TRBV6-3, with D possibly matching TRBD1 (5 bases). The length of the CDR3 is 14 residues. V was shortened by 1 base and J by 9 bases, with 13 bases between the two germline ends. Looked up from germline, CDR1 is MNHEY and CDR2 is SVGEGT. The CDR3 region has the DNA TGTGCCAGCAGTTACTTGGGCCCGGGGCGGCCCCAGCATTTT. Translation: CASSYLGPGRPQHF.

The chain links TRBV20-1 to TRBJ2-7; TRBD2 might be the D (6 bases). The CDR3 has 13 residues. Germline values: CDR1 DFQATT, CDR2 SNEGSKA (reference sequence). V was shortened by 0 bases and J by 4 bases, with 10 bases between the two germline ends. CDR3 sequence reads: CSARDGSMYEQYF. In nucleotides, the CDR3 is TGCAGTGCTAGAGACGGGAGTATGTACGAGCAGTACTTC.

The rearrangement joins TRBV14 to TRBJ1-1; TRBD1 is a possible D gene (5 bases). The germline V gene encodes CDR1 SGHDN and CDR2 FVKESK. This CDR3 comprises 13 residues. Trimming removed 4 bases from V and 4 bases from J, with 10 bases in between. CDR3 in amino acids: CASSLYGGTEAFF. The CDR3 nucleotides are TGTGCCAGCAGCCTGTATGGGGGCACTGAAGCTTTCTTT. Full variable domain (missing parts from reference TRBV14 and TRBJ1-1): EAGVTQFPSHSVIEKGQTVTLRCDPISGHDNLYWYRRVMGKEIKFLLHFVKESKQDESGMPNNRFLAERTGGTYSTLKVQPAELEDSGVYFCASSLYGGTEAFFGQGTRLTVV.

Many counts were recorded for this clonotype. V usage is TRBV28 and J usage is TRBJ1-2, with unresolved D. The germline V gene has CDR1 MDHEN and CDR2 SYDVKM. CDR3 size: 11 residues. V was clipped by 7 bases and J by 5 bases, with 8 bases between them. The CDR3 DNA reads as TGTGCCAGCACCACTTCATATGGCTACACCTTC. Translating gives CASTTSYGYTF.

This clonotype has ten or more counts. V and J are TRBV24-1 and TRBJ2-2; D possibly uses TRBD1 or TRBD2 (5 bases each). Germline V lookup: CDR1 KGHDR, CDR2 SFDVKD. This CDR3 is built from 12 residues. V was cut by 8 bases and J by 7 bases, with 10 bases left in between. In DNA form, the CDR3 reads TGTGCCACCAAGAGGGGAAGCGGGGAGCTGTTTTTT. Residues: CATKRGSGELFF.

The chain joins TRBV20-1 to TRBJ2-1, with TRBD2 matching over 9 bases. The germline V gene encodes CDR1 DFQATT and CDR2 SNEGSKA (reference sequence). The CDR3 length is 13 residues. V was clipped by 5 bases and J by 8 bases; unmatched bases: 7. The CDR3 DNA reads TGCAGTGCTGAAAATAGCGGGAGCTATGAGCAGTTCTTC. It encodes CSAENSGSYEQFF.